This TCR beta chain was obtained from a study of shared clonotypes between healthy human individuals. Trimming left V 4 bases short and J 7 bases short, with 11 bases between. CDR3 length: 12 residues. CDR1 is MDHEN, CDR2 SYDVKM, per germline. As concerns this clone: The antigen is unknown.

Findings and caveats of the study: Sampling covered blood only; tissue repertoires likely differ. Around 4.7% was the fraction of naive CD4 clonotypes found shared across four donors.

The repertoire was sequenced with immunoSEQ multiplex PCR; TCRdb's copy has only in-frame clones and lacks some. This repertoire shows 640,000 or so clones, roughly 78% found once; its top ten account for less than 2%. The sequenced material came from memory CD4+ T cells sorted from blood. The subset denotes: CD45RA-negative fraction. The chain carries TRBV28 and TRBJ2-7; D call uncertain. This sequence was found in a woman in her thirties in good health. The CDR3 bases are TGTGCCAGCAGTTGGGCGGACGGAGAGCAGTACTTC. It encodes CASSWADGEQYF.